This entry concerns a single T cell receptor (beta chain). Its antigen is as yet unknown. This specimen includes other DNA sequences encoding the same CDR3. The data originate from a study of beta chain features in type 1 diabetes. General study results and limits: TCRB repertoires of naive, central memory and Treg cells appeared more similar among patients than among healthy donors.

Averaging around 120 mL, one heparinised blood draw was given by each donor. The germline V gene has CDR1 SNHLY and CDR2 FYNNEI. There are 14 residues in the CDR3. V dropped 6 bases and J dropped 0 bases, with 11 bases sitting between them. The whole isolated RNA underwent reverse transcription, so sequencing captured expressed TCRB transcripts. The protocol was immunoSEQ multiplex PCR, while the TCRdb copy is restricted to in-frame clones and leaves out a portion. The sample lists around 280,000 clones, around 7.8% occurring once. The TCR originated in a woman between 18 and 29 years old in good health. Sequencing used central memory CD4+ T cells from blood. The chain carries TRBV2 and TRBJ1-1; D is possibly TRBD1 (6 bases). CDR3 in amino acids: CASRGGQLNTEAFF. The CDR3, as DNA: TGTGCCAGCAGGGGAGGACAGTTGAACACTGAAGCTTTCTTT.